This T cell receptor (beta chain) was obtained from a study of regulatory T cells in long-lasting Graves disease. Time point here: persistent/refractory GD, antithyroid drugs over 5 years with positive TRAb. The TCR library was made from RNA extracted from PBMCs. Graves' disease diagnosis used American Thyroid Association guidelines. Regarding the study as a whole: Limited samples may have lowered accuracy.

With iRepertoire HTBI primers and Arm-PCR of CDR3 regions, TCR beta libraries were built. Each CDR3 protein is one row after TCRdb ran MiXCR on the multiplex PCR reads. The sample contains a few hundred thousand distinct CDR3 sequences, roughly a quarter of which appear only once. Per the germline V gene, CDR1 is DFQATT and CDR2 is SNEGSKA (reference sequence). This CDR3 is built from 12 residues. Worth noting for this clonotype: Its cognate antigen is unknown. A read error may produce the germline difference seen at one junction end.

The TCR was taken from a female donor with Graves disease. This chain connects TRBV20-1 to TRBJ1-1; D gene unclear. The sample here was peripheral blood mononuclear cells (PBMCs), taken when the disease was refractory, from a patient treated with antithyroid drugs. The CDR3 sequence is CSASIRNDNPKF. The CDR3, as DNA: TGCAGTGCTAGTATCCGCAACGACAATCCTAAATTT.